This TCR beta chain was documented in a study of radiation and T cells in renal cell carcinoma (dated by TCRdb to 2019 to 2021). Some background on the complete study: In total, about 53 samples, comprising 25 or so tumors and around 27 peripheral blood samples, were subjected to TCR beta sequencing. In the 45 to 65 samples combined, some 4,000,000 unique CDR3 nucleotide sequences were found, encoding 2.5 million or so unique CDR3 amino acid sequences. The final blood draw was performed at 4 weeks after radiation, at the same time as nephrectomy. Study-wide conclusions, independent of this receptor: Blood repertoire dynamics were not followed beyond 4 weeks after treatment. With a single-armed trial design, the study had no way to address how radiation dose or scheduling affects the TCR repertoire. Top tumor clonotypes rose in blood from baseline to 2 weeks post-radiation, then contracted by 4 weeks, suggesting transient expansion of tumor-resident clones. Because no pretreatment tumor biopsies were available, whether clonotypes were present in the tumor at baseline could not be determined.

The sample's time point label is to be understood as: blood 4 weeks post-SBRT, at nephrectomy. Reading the label with the study, this specimen's treatment or condition is: 15 Gy SBRT to primary tumor, nephrectomy 4 weeks later. The samples were obtained from a clinical trial, where primary renal cell carcinomas were treated with 15 Gy stereotactic body radiation therapy and then removed by nephrectomy 4 weeks afterward. Serial peripheral blood from radiation-treated patients was sampled at baseline, 2 weeks and 4 weeks after SBRT to track tumor-enriched clonotypes. All patients had renal cell carcinoma with clear cell pathology. Genomic DNA for TCR sequencing was prepared using the QIAamp DNA Blood Mini Kit (Qiagen). Samples were included in the analyses only if all quality control checks were passed. A note on this clone: The antigen it binds to is not known. Base qualities are not at hand, and no much larger clone is one base apart.

The immunoSEQ kit was used, according to the manufacturer's recommendations, to generate TCR beta libraries from genomic DNA. Library preparation used a first multiplex PCR with proprietary primers, then a second PCR adding unique barcodes, with bead cleanups after each round. A positive control reaction and a negative control reaction, both provided in the kit, were run with every batch of samples. The final libraries were assessed on an Agilent 4200 TapeStation D1000 ScreenTape, pooled by volume, and quantified by qPCR. An Illumina NextSeq500 fitted with a MidOutput 150-cycle cartridge performed the sequencing, running 156 Read1 cycles and 15 Index1 cycles with the kit's custom primers. The pooled library was loaded at around 1 pM with approximately 20% PhiX control spiked in. Concerning the study's data processing: Vendor-processed data were analyzed in R, with a clonotype defined as all T cells sharing the same CDR3 nucleotide sequence. For clone abundance analyses, frequencies were normalized to the 10,000 most abundant clones per sample. Before analysis, public T cell clones were removed, and these numbered fewer than six per sample on average. Tumor-enriched and baseline blood-enriched clonotypes were defined by at least a 32-fold difference in abundance between compartments. A beta-binomial differential abundance model was used to identify clonotypes that were expanded or contracted between blood time points. Similarity between tumor and blood repertoires was quantified using the Baroni-Urbani and Buser coefficient, and groups were compared with two-tailed Wilcoxon tests in R. TCRdb took over this immuneACCESS table, retaining in-frame rearrangements with V and J assigned. Such tables are incomplete; in checked studies, under half of the missing clones stem from an unresolved V gene, and the remainder is unexplained. V and J calls and clone size are copied from that table; D and trimming were computed from the DNA. This sample has some 150,000 clones in its table, and around nine tenths of those were observed once. Of the sample, around a sixth is held by the ten largest clones.

Relative to germline, V is missing 4 bases and J is missing 6 bases, with 12 bases of the junction outside any gene match. Per the germline V gene, SGHRS is the CDR1 and YFSETQ is the CDR2. Including cysteine and phenylalanine, the CDR3 has 16 amino acids. The retained sequence is limited to the CDR3, 48 bases, with the frame set at the first base. Recombination joined TRBV5-1 with TRBJ1-3, with 8 central nucleotides matching TRBD1. The receptor was derived from a woman aged 45-60 years with renal cell carcinoma. This sample comprised blood, obtained from a patient whose treatment included radiotherapy and nephrectomy. The DNA sequence is given as TGCGCCAGCAGCAACGGACAGGGCATCGGGGAAAACACCATATATTTT. Its protein is CASSNGQGIGENTIYF.